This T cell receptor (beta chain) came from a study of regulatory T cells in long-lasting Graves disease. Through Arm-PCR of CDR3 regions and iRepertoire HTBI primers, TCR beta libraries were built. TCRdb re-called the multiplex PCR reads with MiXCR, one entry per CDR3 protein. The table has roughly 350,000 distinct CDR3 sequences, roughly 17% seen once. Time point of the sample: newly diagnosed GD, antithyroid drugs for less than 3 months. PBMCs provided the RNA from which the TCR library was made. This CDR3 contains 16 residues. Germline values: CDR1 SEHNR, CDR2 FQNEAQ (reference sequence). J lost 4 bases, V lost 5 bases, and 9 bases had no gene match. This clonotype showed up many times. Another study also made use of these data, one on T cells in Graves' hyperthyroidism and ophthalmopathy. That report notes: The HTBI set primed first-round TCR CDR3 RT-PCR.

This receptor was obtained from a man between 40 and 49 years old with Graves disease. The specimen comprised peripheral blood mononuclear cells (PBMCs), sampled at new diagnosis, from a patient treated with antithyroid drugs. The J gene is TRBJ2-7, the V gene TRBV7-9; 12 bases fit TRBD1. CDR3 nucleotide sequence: TGTGCCAGCAGCGGACCCGGGACAGGGGGCGAGTACGAGCAGTACTTC. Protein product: CASSGPGTGGEYEQYF.